Listed below are T cell receptor beta chains from one sample, sequenced in a study of Ad26.COV2.S vaccination and SARS-CoV-2 variants. Assay used: immunoSEQ multiplex PCR; TCRdb lists only in-frame clones, some missing. The top ten clones hold around 2% of a sample with 360,000 or so clones, 89% of them seen once. This specimen was peripheral blood, taken in a trial of Ad26.COV2.S vaccine versus placebo. The receptor set was obtained from a person between 18 and 65 years old who received the Ad26.COV2.S COVID-19 vaccine or a placebo. CDR3s include the opening cysteine and the closing phenylalanine or tryptophan. Each record gives: V gene, CDR3 length, clone size, D gene, J gene, CDR3 protein, CDR3 DNA. The D gene is left open where the match is weak. Clone size is not always given. Where it is, it says once, few, many or a class for expanded clones.

v_gene: TRBV30
len: 14
abundance: -
d_gene: TRBD1
j_gene: TRBJ1-1
CDR3aa: CAWSVEGADTEAFF
CDR3nt: TGTGCCTGGAGTGTAGAGGGGGCAGACACTGAAGCTTTCTTT

v_gene: TRBV7-2
len: 15
abundance: -
d_gene: -
j_gene: TRBJ2-7
CDR3aa: CASSLGAERSYEQYF
CDR3nt: TGTGCCAGCAGCTTAGGCGCAGAAAGATCCTACGAGCAGTACTTC

v_gene: TRBV28
len: 16
abundance: once
d_gene: TRBD1
j_gene: TRBJ2-7
CDR3aa: CASSIPGTGGRNEQYF
CDR3nt: TGTGCCAGCAGCATACCCGGGACAGGGGGTCGGAACGAGCAGTACTTC

v_gene: TRBV6-5
len: 13
abundance: -
d_gene: -
j_gene: TRBJ1-1
CDR3aa: CASSGLVRPEAFF
CDR3nt: TGTGCCAGCTCGGGGCTGGTTAGGCCTGAAGCTTTCTTT

v_gene: TRBV19
len: 14
abundance: -
d_gene: TRBD1
j_gene: TRBJ1-1
CDR3aa: CASSTEGADTEAFF
CDR3nt: TGTGCCAGTAGTACGGAGGGGGCGGACACTGAAGCTTTCTTT

v_gene: TRBV7-8
len: 14
abundance: -
d_gene: -
j_gene: TRBJ2-7
CDR3aa: CASSLVRQLDEQYF
CDR3nt: TGTGCCAGCAGCTTAGTTCGGCAGTTGGACGAGCAGTACTTC

v_gene: TRBV2
len: 14
abundance: -
d_gene: -
j_gene: TRBJ1-6
CDR3aa: CASNPGENNSPLHF
CDR3nt: TGTGCCAGCAACCCGGGGGAGAATAATTCACCCCTCCACTTT

v_gene: TRBV29-1
len: 12
abundance: -
d_gene: TRBD1
j_gene: TRBJ1-4
CDR3aa: CSAGTGSEKLFF
CDR3nt: TGCAGCGCCGGGACAGGGAGCGAAAAACTGTTTTTT

v_gene: TRBV28
len: 17
abundance: -
d_gene: -
j_gene: TRBJ2-7
CDR3aa: CASSLRLEAPLRYEQYF
CDR3nt: TGTGCCAGCAGTTTAAGACTGGAGGCGCCCCTCCGTTACGAGCAGTACTTC

v_gene: TRBV24-1
len: 14
abundance: -
d_gene: -
j_gene: TRBJ2-3
CDR3aa: CATSDSLFTDTQYF
CDR3nt: TGTGCCACCAGTGATTCCTTATTCACAGATACGCAGTATTTT

v_gene: TRBV4-1
len: 16
abundance: once
d_gene: -
j_gene: TRBJ1-1
CDR3aa: CASRQLGKGRRTEAFF
CDR3nt: TGCGCCAGCAGGCAGCTTGGGAAGGGAAGAAGGACTGAAGCTTTCTTT

v_gene: TRBV24-1
len: 14
abundance: -
d_gene: -
j_gene: TRBJ1-2
CDR3aa: CATSDSRGDYGYTF
CDR3nt: TGTGCCACCAGTGATTCCAGGGGCGATTATGGCTACACCTTC

v_gene: TRBV27
len: 16
abundance: -
d_gene: -
j_gene: TRBJ2-3
CDR3aa: CASSARRAPKVGTQYF
CDR3nt: TGTGCCAGCAGTGCCCGCCGGGCCCCCAAAGTGGGTACGCAGTATTTT

v_gene: TRBV7-7
len: 19
abundance: -
d_gene: TRBD2
j_gene: TRBJ2-5
CDR3aa: CASSRVEEIGLAGGETQYF
CDR3nt: TGTGCCAGCAGCCGAGTAGAAGAGATAGGACTAGCGGGAGGAGAGACCCAGTACTTC

v_gene: TRBV28
len: 14
abundance: -
d_gene: -
j_gene: TRBJ2-2
CDR3aa: CASTAGGNTGELFF
CDR3nt: TGTGCCAGTACCGCCGGGGGGAACACCGGGGAGCTGTTTTTT

v_gene: TRBV3-1/TRBV3-2
len: 12
abundance: -
d_gene: -
j_gene: TRBJ2-1
CDR3aa: CASSQLEGEQFF
CDR3nt: TGTGCCAGCAGCCAACTCGAGGGTGAGCAGTTCTTC

v_gene: TRBV7-3
len: 14
abundance: -
d_gene: -
j_gene: TRBJ2-2
CDR3aa: CASSFGGTTGELFF
CDR3nt: TGTGCCAGCAGCTTTGGCGGGACCACCGGGGAGCTGTTTTTT

v_gene: TRBV2
len: 12
abundance: -
d_gene: -
j_gene: TRBJ1-5
CDR3aa: CASSELQANRHF
CDR3nt: TGTGCCAGCAGTGAACTACAGGCCAATCGGCATTTT

v_gene: TRBV3-1/TRBV3-2
len: 16
abundance: -
d_gene: -
j_gene: TRBJ2-5
CDR3aa: CASRPVWVDPEETQYF
CDR3nt: TGTGCCAGCAGGCCGGTATGGGTTGACCCCGAGGAGACCCAGTACTTC

v_gene: TRBV7-6
len: 17
abundance: -
d_gene: -
j_gene: TRBJ1-3
CDR3aa: CASSLGRVGTVGNTIYF
CDR3nt: TGTGCCAGCAGCTTAGGGAGGGTCGGTACGGTTGGAAACACCATATATTTT

v_gene: TRBV4-3
len: 15
abundance: -
d_gene: TRBD2
j_gene: TRBJ2-7
CDR3aa: CASCPPGGADYEQYF
CDR3nt: TGCGCCAGCTGTCCGCCGGGAGGGGCGGACTACGAGCAGTACTTC

v_gene: TRBV11-2
len: 16
abundance: -
d_gene: TRBD1
j_gene: TRBJ2-3
CDR3aa: CASSILQGASTDTQYF
CDR3nt: TGTGCCAGCAGCATCCTCCAGGGGGCTAGCACAGATACGCAGTATTTT

v_gene: TRBV3-1/TRBV3-2
len: 16
abundance: -
d_gene: -
j_gene: TRBJ2-1
CDR3aa: CASSPGERLLGYEQFF
CDR3nt: TGTGCCAGCAGCCCCGGGGAGCGCCTCCTTGGGTATGAGCAGTTCTTC

v_gene: TRBV11-2
len: 12
abundance: -
d_gene: -
j_gene: TRBJ1-1
CDR3aa: CASSPTDGEAFF
CDR3nt: TGTGCCAGCAGCCCCACGGATGGTGAAGCTTTCTTT

v_gene: TRBV5-6
len: 13
abundance: -
d_gene: -
j_gene: TRBJ2-7
CDR3aa: CASYRQHSYEQYF
CDR3nt: TGTGCCAGCTATAGACAGCACTCCTACGAGCAGTACTTC

v_gene: TRBV28
len: 12
abundance: -
d_gene: -
j_gene: TRBJ1-2
CDR3aa: CASSLGDSGYTF
CDR3nt: TGTGCCAGCAGTTTGGGGGATTCGGGCTACACCTTC

v_gene: TRBV9
len: 15
abundance: -
d_gene: -
j_gene: TRBJ2-3
CDR3aa: CASSVVGEVTDTQYF
CDR3nt: TGTGCCAGCAGCGTAGTGGGGGAGGTTACAGATACGCAGTATTTT

v_gene: TRBV30
len: 13
abundance: -
d_gene: -
j_gene: TRBJ2-6
CDR3aa: CAWSVSGANVLTF
CDR3nt: TGTGCCTGGAGTGTGTCTGGGGCCAACGTCCTGACTTTC

v_gene: TRBV27
len: 16
abundance: -
d_gene: TRBD2
j_gene: TRBJ2-7
CDR3aa: CASRGLAGVQLYEQYF
CDR3nt: TGTGCCAGCAGGGGACTAGCGGGAGTTCAGCTCTACGAGCAGTACTTC

v_gene: TRBV18
len: 16
abundance: -
d_gene: -
j_gene: TRBJ2-1
CDR3aa: CASSPAGSGNYNEQFF
CDR3nt: TGTGCCAGCTCACCCGCGGGGAGCGGAAACTACAATGAGCAGTTCTTC

v_gene: TRBV10-3
len: 12
abundance: -
d_gene: TRBD1
j_gene: TRBJ2-5
CDR3aa: CAIQGAGETQYF
CDR3nt: TGTGCCATTCAGGGGGCGGGTGAGACCCAGTACTTC

v_gene: TRBV3-1/TRBV3-2
len: 13
abundance: -
d_gene: -
j_gene: TRBJ1-1
CDR3aa: CASRLQGGAEAFF
CDR3nt: TGTGCCAGCAGGCTTCAGGGAGGGGCTGAAGCTTTCTTT

v_gene: TRBV5-4
len: 15
abundance: -
d_gene: TRBD2
j_gene: TRBJ2-1
CDR3aa: CASSLPAGTPGEQFF
CDR3nt: TGTGCCAGCAGCTTGCCAGCGGGAACGCCTGGTGAGCAGTTCTTC

v_gene: TRBV12-3/TRBV12-4
len: 12
abundance: -
d_gene: -
j_gene: TRBJ2-5
CDR3aa: CASSFGRETQYF
CDR3nt: TGTGCCAGCAGTTTCGGGCGGGAGACCCAGTACTTC

v_gene: TRBV4-1
len: 15
abundance: -
d_gene: TRBD1
j_gene: TRBJ2-7
CDR3aa: CASSQAPGQGDEQYF
CDR3nt: TGCGCCAGCAGCCAAGCCCCGGGACAGGGGGACGAGCAGTACTTC

v_gene: TRBV14
len: 14
abundance: -
d_gene: TRBD1
j_gene: TRBJ1-2
CDR3aa: CASTAGTGHYGYTF
CDR3nt: TGTGCCAGCACAGCCGGGACAGGGCACTATGGCTACACCTTC

v_gene: TRBV6-2/TRBV6-3
len: 15
abundance: -
d_gene: -
j_gene: TRBJ2-5
CDR3aa: CASSYTRGTQETQYF
CDR3nt: TGTGCCAGCAGTTACACGAGGGGGACCCAAGAGACCCAGTACTTC

v_gene: TRBV6-2/TRBV6-3
len: 13
abundance: -
d_gene: -
j_gene: TRBJ2-1
CDR3aa: CASSYPSINEQFF
CDR3nt: TGTGCCAGCAGTTACCCTAGCATCAATGAGCAGTTCTTC

v_gene: TRBV4-2
len: 15
abundance: -
d_gene: -
j_gene: TRBJ2-7
CDR3aa: CASSQQADTTYEQYF
CDR3nt: TGTGCCAGCAGCCAACAAGCGGACACGACCTACGAGCAGTACTTC

v_gene: TRBV3-1/TRBV3-2
len: 17
abundance: -
d_gene: TRBD1
j_gene: TRBJ2-1
CDR3aa: CASSQTGVPSSYNEQFF
CDR3nt: TGTGCCAGCAGCCAGACAGGGGTCCCAAGCTCCTACAATGAGCAGTTCTTC

v_gene: TRBV4-3
len: 15
abundance: -
d_gene: TRBD1
j_gene: TRBJ1-1
CDR3aa: CASSQGTGSNTEAFF
CDR3nt: TGCGCCAGCAGCCAAGGGACAGGCTCGAACACTGAAGCTTTCTTT

v_gene: TRBV10-3
len: 15
abundance: -
d_gene: -
j_gene: TRBJ1-2
CDR3aa: CAISNLAGGLNGYTF
CDR3nt: TGTGCCATCAGCAACCTCGCGGGGGGCTTGAATGGCTACACCTTC

v_gene: TRBV5-4
len: 13
abundance: -
d_gene: TRBD2
j_gene: TRBJ2-1
CDR3aa: CASSPTGGDEQFF
CDR3nt: TGTGCCAGCAGCCCCACGGGGGGTGATGAGCAGTTCTTC

v_gene: TRBV29-1
len: 16
abundance: once
d_gene: -
j_gene: TRBJ2-1
CDR3aa: CSVKGGSILTYNEQFF
CDR3nt: TGCAGCGTGAAGGGAGGCTCGATACTTACCTACAATGAGCAGTTCTTC

v_gene: TRBV14
len: 13
abundance: -
d_gene: -
j_gene: TRBJ2-5
CDR3aa: CASSPQDRETQYF
CDR3nt: TGTGCCAGCAGCCCGCAGGACCGGGAGACCCAGTACTTC

v_gene: TRBV30
len: 17
abundance: -
d_gene: -
j_gene: TRBJ1-2
CDR3aa: CAWSETQRVRANYGYTF
CDR3nt: TGTGCCTGGAGTGAAACGCAGCGAGTAAGGGCTAACTATGGCTACACCTTC

v_gene: TRBV6-5
len: 13
abundance: -
d_gene: -
j_gene: TRBJ2-2
CDR3aa: CPSRTENTGELFF
CDR3nt: TGTCCCTCCCGGACAGAGAACACCGGGGAGCTGTTTTTT

v_gene: TRBV18
len: 15
abundance: -
d_gene: TRBD2
j_gene: TRBJ2-7
CDR3aa: CASSQLAGGGYEQYF
CDR3nt: TGTGCCAGCTCACAACTAGCGGGTGGAGGTTACGAGCAGTACTTC

v_gene: TRBV19
len: 15
abundance: -
d_gene: TRBD1
j_gene: TRBJ1-1
CDR3aa: CASNQVTGQGGPAFF
CDR3nt: TGTGCCAGTAACCAAGTAACGGGACAGGGGGGTCCCGCTTTCTTT

v_gene: TRBV28
len: 13
abundance: -
d_gene: -
j_gene: TRBJ2-1
CDR3aa: CASSTDIFNEQFF
CDR3nt: TGTGCCAGCAGTACTGACATTTTCAATGAGCAGTTCTTC

v_gene: TRBV7-8
len: 15
abundance: -
d_gene: -
j_gene: TRBJ2-5
CDR3aa: CASTLRGSFQETQYF
CDR3nt: TGTGCCAGCACCCTCCGCGGGTCGTTTCAAGAGACCCAGTACTTC

v_gene: TRBV20-1
len: 12
abundance: few
d_gene: -
j_gene: TRBJ1-2
CDR3aa: CSASVEGGGYTF
CDR3nt: TGCAGTGCTAGTGTCGAAGGCGGTGGCTACACCTTC

v_gene: TRBV28
len: 15
abundance: -
d_gene: TRBD1
j_gene: TRBJ1-5
CDR3aa: CASSPGQGNDQPQHF
CDR3nt: TGTGCCAGCAGCCCGGGACAGGGGAACGATCAGCCCCAGCATTTT

v_gene: TRBV27
len: 14
abundance: -
d_gene: TRBD2
j_gene: TRBJ2-7
CDR3aa: CASRPLAGAHEQYF
CDR3nt: TGTGCCAGCAGACCTCTAGCGGGAGCACACGAGCAGTACTTC

v_gene: TRBV3-1/TRBV3-2
len: 14
abundance: -
d_gene: -
j_gene: TRBJ2-1
CDR3aa: CASSRTTGLNEQFF
CDR3nt: TGTGCCAGCAGCCGAACAACAGGGTTGAATGAGCAGTTCTTC

v_gene: TRBV12-3/TRBV12-4
len: 11
abundance: -
d_gene: -
j_gene: TRBJ1-1
CDR3aa: CASGENTEAFF
CDR3nt: TGTGCCAGCGGAGAGAACACTGAAGCTTTCTTT

v_gene: TRBV19
len: 15
abundance: -
d_gene: -
j_gene: TRBJ2-3
CDR3aa: CASSIVGAFTDTQYF
CDR3nt: TGTGCCAGTAGTATAGTCGGGGCCTTCACAGATACGCAGTATTTT